This TCR beta chain was documented in a study of radiation and T cells in renal cell carcinoma. Study details: Nephrectomy followed 15 Gy stereotactic body radiation by 4 weeks. The study's findings and limits: In blood, top tumor clones expanded by 2 weeks, shrinking by 4.

As to time point: baseline pretreatment blood. The treatment: 15 Gy SBRT to primary tumor, nephrectomy 4 weeks later. Radiation-treated patients gave blood at baseline, week 2 and week 4. The patient's renal cell carcinoma had clear cell pathology. CDR3 size: 14 residues. V gave up 6 bases and J gave up 3 bases, with 14 bases separating them. Germline values: CDR1 MNHEY, CDR2 SMNVEV (reference sequence). Data came from immunoSEQ multiplex PCR; TCRdb stores just in-frame clones and leaves some out. This table has approximately 120,000 clones, around 80% appearing once. For this clone: Its antigen is unknown.

Material: blood, obtained from a patient whose treatment included radiotherapy and nephrectomy. The genes are TRBV27 and TRBJ1-2; D is ambiguous. The receptor comes from an older woman with renal cell carcinoma. The CDR3 here is CASSKTDGYYGYTF. The CDR3 DNA reads as TGTGCCAGCAGCAAGACGGACGGATACTATGGCTACACCTTC.